In this sample, the clone carrying this T cell receptor (beta chain) turned up a few times. The data originate from a study of beta chain features in type 1 diabetes. cDNA synthesis used the whole RNA isolate, giving expressed TCRB sequences. Sequencing used immunoSEQ multiplex PCR; TCRdb keeps in-frame clones, though not all of them. The repertoire holds approximately 100,000 clones, with approximately 37% as singletons. V shed 9 bases and J shed 2 bases, with 11 bases lying between them. CDR1 is SNHLY, CDR2 FYNNEI, per germline. The CDR3 consists of 12 residues. The chain employs TRBV2 and TRBJ2-7; possibly TRBD1 for D (6 bases). Source material: stem cell memory CD4+ T cells from blood. The TCR was taken from a woman aged 18 to 35 in good health. The CDR3 nucleotides read TGTGCCAGAGGGGGATCTCCCTACGAGCAGTACTTC. Amino acids: CARGGSPYEQYF. Drawing the rest from reference TRBV2 and TRBJ2-7, the complete variable domain is EPEVTQTPSHQVTQMGQEVILRCVPISNHLYFYWYRQILGQKVEFLVSFYNNEISEKSEIFDDQFSVERPDGSNFTLKIRSTKLEDSAMYFCARGGSPYEQYFGPGTRLTVT.